One sample yielded the 11 T cell receptor beta chains listed below, sequenced in a study of OX40 agonist ivuxolimab in advanced cancers. TCRdb's copy holds only in-frame clones and misses some; the assay was immunoSEQ multiplex PCR. The sample gives some 35,000 clones, 84% of which show up once; approximately 18% is in the top ten. Sample: CD4+ or CD8+ T cells sorted from blood, taken in a trial of the OX40 agonist ivuxolimab. These receptors came from an adult with an advanced solid tumor such as melanoma, head and neck, liver or kidney cancer.

A single count supports this clone. The chain employs TRBV7-2 and TRBJ2-1; D uncertain. Germline CDR1 reads SGHTA; CDR2 reads FQGNSA. The CDR3 runs to 11 residues. The ends were cut back, 0 bases at V and 10 bases at J, with 4 bases in the middle. The CDR3 region has the DNA TGTGCCAGCAGCTTAGCGAAAGAGCAGTTCTTC. This sequence encodes CASSLAKEQFF.

The chain recombines TRBV4-3 with TRBJ2-1, with TRBD2 identical over 9 bases. Germline V gene sequence: CDR1 LGHNA, CDR2 YSLEER. J was trimmed by 2 bases and V by 3 bases; bases with no gene match: 5. This CDR3 comprises 16 residues. DNA for the CDR3: TGCGCCAGCAGCCAGTTAGCGGGGGACGCCTACAATGAGCAGTTCTTC. This gives the protein CASSQLAGDAYNEQFF.

The chain couples TRBV6-5 to TRBJ2-7; D is possibly TRBD1 or TRBD2 (5 bases each). CDR1 is MNHEY, CDR2 SVGAGI, per germline. The CDR3 runs 14 residues. The V gene lost 2 bases and the J gene lost 7 bases, with 15 bases spanning the gap. The CDR3 bases are TGTGCCAGCAGTTACGTTAGAGGGGTAGGGGAGCAGTACTTC. This gives the protein CASSYVRGVGEQYF.

The rearrangement links TRBV7-3 to TRBJ2-4; 10 positions match TRBD1. The junction had 4 bases not matched to a gene; V was cut back by 2 bases and J by 6 bases. The CDR3 totals 15 residues. Germline CDR1 reads SGHTA; CDR2 reads FQGTGA. The CDR3 sequence is CASSLGTGDLNIQYF. The CDR3 coding sequence is TGTGCCAGCAGCTTAGGGACAGGGGACCTAAACATTCAGTACTTC.

In this sample, this clone turned up once. For the CDR3, the DNA is TGTGCCAGCAGTTCTTTCGGGTCAGTTTACGAGCAGTACTTC. This codes for CASSSFGSVYEQYF. The V call is TRBV6-5, the J call TRBJ2-7; D not resolved. Germline V gives CDR1 MNHEY, CDR2 SVGAGI. The CDR3 has 14 amino acids. Trimming removed 4 bases at V and 4 bases at J, with 14 bases between.

The rearrangement uses TRBV27 and TRBJ1-2; a possible D gene is TRBD1 (6 bases). CDR1 and CDR2 (germline): MNHEY, SMNVEV (reference sequence). With 3 bases removed from V and 4 bases from J, the gap between germline ends came to 12 bases. This CDR3 region has 14 residues. The CDR3 protein is CASSFGGLGYGYTF. In nucleotides, the CDR3 is TGTGCCAGCAGTTTCGGGGGGCTCGGCTATGGCTACACCTTC.

V and J are TRBV7-6 and TRBJ2-1, with D perhaps matching TRBD2 (6 bases). Trimming stripped 5 bases from V and 0 bases from J, with 11 bases between. CDR1 and CDR2 (germline): SGHVS, FNYEAQ. The CDR3 covers 15 residues. The CDR3 loop is CASSTGLTSYNEQFF. The CDR3, as DNA: TGTGCCAGCAGCACGGGACTGACCTCCTACAATGAGCAGTTCTTC. Using reference TRBV7-6 and TRBJ2-1 for the parts outside the CDR3, the full variable domain is GAGVSQSPRYKVTKRGQDVALRCDPISGHVSLYWYRQALGQGPEFLTYFNYEAQQDKSGLPNDRFSAERPEGSISTLTIQRTEQRDSAMYRCASSTGLTSYNEQFFGPGTRLTVL.

There are a few counts of this clone. The chain recombines TRBV28 with TRBJ1-1, with TRBD1 as a possible D gene (5 bases). The V and J ends lost 7 bases and 6 bases respectively, with 12 bases between them. Germline CDR1 reads MDHEN; CDR2 reads SYDVKM. The CDR3 runs to 12 residues. The CDR3 DNA reads as TGTGCCAGCACCGATTCGGGGGCTGAAGCTTTCTTT. Its translation: CASTDSGAEAFF.

This sequence joins TRBV6-5 and TRBJ2-3, with TRBD2 matching over 12 bases. This CDR3 contains 15 residues. Germline V gene sequence: CDR1 MNHEY, CDR2 SVGAGI. After removal of 4 bases from V and 3 bases from J, the junction contained 2 bases not matched to a gene. The DNA of the CDR3 is TGTGCCAGCAGTTCTGGACTAGCGGGAACAGATACGCAGTATTTT. This encodes CASSSGLAGTDTQYF.

The chain uses TRBV19 and TRBJ2-1; D is undetermined. The CDR3 totals 13 residues. V lost 6 bases and J lost 8, with 14 bases in between. Germline V gene lookup returns CDR1 LNHDA and CDR2 SQIVND (reference sequence). The CDR3 here is CASSSRSRDEQFF. As DNA, the CDR3 is TGTGCCAGTAGCTCCAGGTCCCGCGATGAGCAGTTCTTC.

The J gene is TRBJ2-7, the V gene TRBV7-8; D possibly matches TRBD1 or TRBD2 (6 bases each). There are 16 residues in the CDR3. The germline CDR1 and CDR2 sequences are SGHVS and FQNEAQ. V was cut by 5 bases and J by 7 bases, with 24 bases left in between. The CDR3 spells CASSPSGGRGVREQYF. Here the CDR3 DNA reads TGTGCCAGCAGCCCTAGTGGGGGGCGCGGTGTGAGGGAGCAGTACTTC. Variable domain in full (rest from reference TRBV7-8 and TRBJ2-7): GAGVSQSPRYKVAKRGQDVALRCDPISGHVSLFWYQQALGQGPEFLTYFQNEAQLDKSGLPSDRFFAERPEGSVSTLKIQRTQQEDSAVYLCASSPSGGRGVREQYFGPGTRLTVT.